The rows below give T cell receptor beta chains drawn from one sample of a study of T cell responses to AZD1222 COVID-19 vaccine. Measured with immunoSEQ multiplex PCR; TCRdb has only the in-frame clones, and not every one. Of roughly 60,000 clones in the sample, 70% to 80% were seen once. The starting material was peripheral blood, obtained 28 days after the second AZD1222 dose. These receptors originate from an adult who received the AZD1222 COVID-19 vaccine. Each CDR3 is given with its conserved first and last residue. The order of the fields is CDR3 protein, J gene, V gene.

CDR3aa: CASSLRGNTIYF
j_gene: TRBJ1-3
v_gene: TRBV28

CDR3aa: CASSVGPPWSYNSPLHF
j_gene: TRBJ1-6
v_gene: TRBV9

CDR3aa: CASSLDTLSSYNSPLHF
j_gene: TRBJ1-6
v_gene: TRBV27

CDR3aa: CASSEDAGRGETQYF
j_gene: TRBJ2-5
v_gene: TRBV6-1

CDR3aa: CASRHGQTDTQYF
j_gene: TRBJ2-3
v_gene: TRBV19

CDR3aa: CASSFGLHGSTEAFF
j_gene: TRBJ1-1
v_gene: TRBV7-2

CDR3aa: CASSLDGGSGTEAFF
j_gene: TRBJ1-1
v_gene: TRBV11-3

CDR3aa: CASSRMTGGADGYTF
j_gene: TRBJ1-2
v_gene: TRBV5-1

CDR3aa: CASSQGAGVNSPLHF
j_gene: TRBJ1-6
v_gene: TRBV3-1/TRBV3-2

CDR3aa: CASISQGINQPQHF
j_gene: TRBJ1-5
v_gene: TRBV6-5

CDR3aa: CASSLSVGSHNEQFF
j_gene: TRBJ2-1
v_gene: TRBV5-4

CDR3aa: CASSELYSGDGNQPQHF
j_gene: TRBJ1-5
v_gene: TRBV19

CDR3aa: CASSRAGTSGGPSYEQYF
j_gene: TRBJ2-7
v_gene: TRBV5-6

CDR3aa: CASSWIPGQGYEQYF
j_gene: TRBJ2-7
v_gene: TRBV5-1

CDR3aa: CASSLQGGYGYTF
j_gene: TRBJ1-2
v_gene: TRBV12-3/TRBV12-4

CDR3aa: CASSVGTTSTDTQYF
j_gene: TRBJ2-3
v_gene: TRBV25-1

CDR3aa: CASSLWTGGGNTGELFF
j_gene: TRBJ2-2
v_gene: TRBV5-1

CDR3aa: CASSSRDRENSPLHF
j_gene: TRBJ1-6
v_gene: TRBV5-1

CDR3aa: CASSDLGGTDTQYF
j_gene: TRBJ2-3
v_gene: TRBV2

CDR3aa: CASSVEGGLFF
j_gene: TRBJ1-4
v_gene: TRBV28

CDR3aa: CASSLGAVAGDYGYTF
j_gene: TRBJ1-2
v_gene: TRBV5-6

CDR3aa: CASSLETADTQYF
j_gene: TRBJ2-3
v_gene: TRBV4-2

CDR3aa: CASSLGTGHTDTQYF
j_gene: TRBJ2-3
v_gene: TRBV7-9

CDR3aa: CASIFGRMNTEAFF
j_gene: TRBJ1-1
v_gene: TRBV2

CDR3aa: CASSGRHYEQYF
j_gene: TRBJ2-7
v_gene: TRBV28

CDR3aa: CASTSWGGRNEQYF
j_gene: TRBJ2-7
v_gene: TRBV13

CDR3aa: CASSHLPSGSADTQYF
j_gene: TRBJ2-3
v_gene: TRBV3-1/TRBV3-2

CDR3aa: CASTEIGNTIYF
j_gene: TRBJ1-3
v_gene: TRBV7-9

CDR3aa: CARGADPASYNEQFF
j_gene: TRBJ2-1
v_gene: TRBV2

CDR3aa: CASSLGTSSDTQYF
j_gene: TRBJ2-3
v_gene: TRBV7-2

CDR3aa: CASSEIGDQDEQYF
j_gene: TRBJ2-7
v_gene: TRBV6-1

CDR3aa: CASSRFNTEAFF
j_gene: TRBJ1-1
v_gene: TRBV12-3/TRBV12-4

CDR3aa: CASSPSGSGETQYF
j_gene: TRBJ2-5
v_gene: TRBV18

CDR3aa: CASSVSGSYNSPLHF
j_gene: TRBJ1-6
v_gene: TRBV27

CDR3aa: CSASGTARDNSPLHF
j_gene: TRBJ1-6
v_gene: TRBV20-1

CDR3aa: CASSQELGGSGANVLTF
j_gene: TRBJ2-6
v_gene: TRBV4-2

CDR3aa: CASSLVGPRNSPLHF
j_gene: TRBJ1-6
v_gene: TRBV5-1

CDR3aa: CASSPYYSSNQPQHF
j_gene: TRBJ1-5
v_gene: TRBV4-2

CDR3aa: CASSVGGVDTEAFF
j_gene: TRBJ1-1
v_gene: TRBV9

CDR3aa: CASSVVGSGYGYTF
j_gene: TRBJ1-2
v_gene: TRBV9

CDR3aa: CASSLQGSTGELFF
j_gene: TRBJ2-2
v_gene: TRBV19

CDR3aa: CASSYHVTSVEQFF
j_gene: TRBJ2-1
v_gene: TRBV6-2/TRBV6-3

CDR3aa: CASRDRGTDQPQHF
j_gene: TRBJ1-5
v_gene: TRBV10-2

CDR3aa: CASSLGGQGYEQYF
j_gene: TRBJ2-7
v_gene: TRBV7-2

CDR3aa: CASSQSGDYGYTF
j_gene: TRBJ1-2
v_gene: TRBV23-1

CDR3aa: CASSSTDRGYTF
j_gene: TRBJ1-2
v_gene: TRBV11-1

CDR3aa: CASSLLGGDTGELFF
j_gene: TRBJ2-2
v_gene: TRBV5-8

CDR3aa: CASSLIADTQYF
j_gene: TRBJ2-3
v_gene: TRBV7-9

CDR3aa: CASSIGPTSGATRYF
j_gene: TRBJ2-3
v_gene: TRBV19

CDR3aa: CATSIDLSSGNTIYF
j_gene: TRBJ1-3
v_gene: TRBV15

CDR3aa: CAWRTGFDGTSAFF
j_gene: TRBJ1-1
v_gene: TRBV30

CDR3aa: CASSFSLSGRGSTEAFF
j_gene: TRBJ1-1
v_gene: TRBV28

CDR3aa: CASTLGPEAFF
j_gene: TRBJ1-1
v_gene: TRBV12-3/TRBV12-4

CDR3aa: CASSSQNQPQHF
j_gene: TRBJ1-5
v_gene: TRBV6-2/TRBV6-3